Detailed here is one T cell receptor (beta chain). Its antigen is undetermined. Original data processing: Clonotypes above 5% were considered putative leukemic clones, totaling 50 to 70. The protocol was immunoSEQ multiplex PCR, while the TCRdb copy is restricted to in-frame clones and leaves out a portion. Clone size and the V and J calls come from that table; the DNA yielded D and trimming. This table holds 4,600 or so clones, 80% found once. The J segment lost 7 bases and the V segment lost 10 bases, leaving 6 bases of the junction unmatched. The CDR3 has 12 amino acids. Germline assignment: CDR1 SNHLY and CDR2 FYNNEI. Either unselected PBMC or bead-purified CD4+, CD4+CD8+, CD57+ or CD56+ cells were sequenced. The sample belongs to a study of STAT5B mutations in CD4+ large granular lymphocyte leukemia. Study findings and constraints: Patient CD4-sorted repertoires looked more clonal than healthy CD4+ repertoires, even without putative leukemic clones.

This sequence joins TRBV2 and TRBJ1-4, with 7 bases identical to TRBD1. The source material was PBMCs. The TCR sequence derives from a man aged 65-85 years with CD4+ T-cell large granular lymphocyte leukemia. In nucleotides, the CDR3 is TGTGCCACACAGGGGCTTGGTGAAAAACTGTTTTTT. Translation: CATQGLGEKLFF. Looking up the rest from reference TRBV2 and TRBJ1-4 gives the full variable domain: EPEVTQTPSHQVTQMGQEVILRCVPISNHLYFYWYRQILGQKVEFLVSFYNNEISEKSEIFDDQFSVERPDGSNFTLKIRSTKLEDSAMYFCATQGLGEKLFFGSGTQLSVL.